This is a list of T cell receptor beta chains from one sample in a study of cytomegalovirus exposure and HLA in healthy donors. TCRdb's table, derived via immunoSEQ multiplex PCR, lists solely in-frame clones and lacks some. The table has about 240,000 clones, just under 90% seen once. The sequenced sample consisted of PBMCs. Source of these receptors: a man in his late teens or twenties in good health and CMV-seronegative. The CDR3 runs from the conserved cysteine through the conserved F or W. The D gene is left open where the match is weak. The size field is filled for only some rows; it gives once, few, many or a size class.

clone size	D gene	V gene	J gene	CDR3 protein	CDR3 DNA
-	TRBD2	TRBV7-2	TRBJ2-1	CASSYSGGSYNEQFF	TGTGCCAGCAGCTATAGCGGGGGCTCCTACAATGAGCAGTTCTTC
-	TRBD1	TRBV29-1	TRBJ2-3	CSAHPTGIPDTQYF	TGCAGCGCCCACCCGACAGGGATCCCAGATACGCAGTATTTT
-	-	TRBV4-3	TRBJ1-3	CASSQDRGSGNTIYF	TGCGCCAGCAGCCAAGACAGGGGCTCTGGAAACACCATATATTTT
-	TRBD1	TRBV9	TRBJ1-1	CASSPRDSHYTEAFF	TGTGCCAGCAGCCCTCGGGACAGCCATTACACTGAAGCTTTCTTT
-	TRBD1	TRBV7-9	TRBJ1-2	CASSFGTDYGYTF	TGTGCCAGCAGCTTTGGGACAGACTATGGCTACACCTTC
-	TRBD1	TRBV7-2	TRBJ2-1	CASSLRDREISNEQFF	TGTGCCAGCAGCCTCCGGGACAGGGAAATTTCCAATGAGCAGTTCTTC
-	-	TRBV19	TRBJ2-7	CASSRGNSYEQYF	TGTGCCAGTAGCAGGGGTAACTCCTACGAGCAGTACTTC
few	TRBD1	TRBV9	TRBJ2-2	CASSAVVGQGAGELFF	TGTGCCAGCAGCGCAGTAGTAGGACAGGGGGCCGGGGAGCTGTTTTTT
-	-	TRBV9	TRBJ1-2	CASSVESSGYTF	TGTGCCAGCAGCGTTGAGAGTAGTGGCTACACCTTC
-	TRBD2	TRBV5-1	TRBJ2-5	CASSLTPGLAAETQYF	TGCGCCAGCAGCCTGACCCCGGGACTAGCAGCGGAGACCCAGTACTTC
-	-	TRBV7-2	TRBJ2-5	CASSSQGAQRETQYF	TGTGCCAGCAGCTCTCAAGGGGCGCAACGGGAGACCCAGTACTTC
-	-	TRBV30	TRBJ2-6	CAWNSGGANVLTF	TGTGCCTGGAATAGCGGTGGGGCCAACGTCCTGACTTTC
-	TRBD1	TRBV6-6	TRBJ1-2	CASSSTGVGYTF	TGTGCCAGCAGTTCCACAGGGGTTGGCTACACCTTC
few	TRBD1	TRBV18	TRBJ2-2	CASSRQGAKNTGELFF	TGTGCCAGCTCACGACAGGGGGCGAAGAACACCGGGGAGCTGTTTTTT
-	-	TRBV6-5	TRBJ1-2	CASSRFARGHGYTF	TGTGCCAGCAGTCGATTCGCCAGGGGCCATGGCTACACCTTC
-	TRBD1	TRBV5-4	TRBJ1-1	CASSLPGQPAAFF	TGTGCCAGCAGCTTGCCGGGACAGCCCGCCGCTTTCTTT
-	-	TRBV14	TRBJ2-1	CASSQDRARGYEQFF	TGTGCCAGCAGCCAAGATCGTGCTAGGGGTTATGAGCAGTTCTTC
once	-	TRBV28	TRBJ1-5	CASSRLRNRAGSNQPQHF	TGTGCCAGCAGTCGACTCCGTAACAGGGCTGGTAGCAATCAGCCCCAGCATTTT
-	TRBD1	TRBV6-1	TRBJ2-1	CASSDPGQYNEQFF	TGTGCCAGCAGTGACCCGGGACAGTACAATGAGCAGTTCTTC
-	TRBD2	TRBV4-3	TRBJ2-1	CASSQDIAGLAGQFF	TGCGCCAGCAGCCAAGACATCGCGGGACTAGCGGGGCAGTTCTTC
-	-	TRBV28	TRBJ1-4	CASSVQGGTNEKLFF	TGTGCCAGCAGTGTACAGGGTGGAACTAATGAAAAACTGTTTTTT
-	TRBD2	TRBV7-7	TRBJ2-5	CASSLEGTLAGGKETQYF	TGTGCTAGCAGCTTAGAGGGAACTCTGGCGGGGGGGAAAGAGACCCAGTACTTC
-	TRBD1	TRBV14	TRBJ2-7	CASSQLPDRGYSYEQYF	TGTGCCAGCAGCCAACTACCGGACAGGGGGTACTCCTACGAGCAGTACTTC
-	TRBD1	TRBV5-1	TRBJ2-6	CASSPGQGLKLGANVLTF	TGCGCCAGCAGCCCAGGACAGGGTTTAAAGCTAGGAGCCAACGTCCTGACTTTC
-	-	TRBV7-8	TRBJ1-4	CASSLEQGTYEKLFF	TGTGCCAGCAGCTTAGAACAGGGTACTTATGAAAAACTGTTTTTT
few	-	TRBV7-2	TRBJ2-2	CASSLRGRVPSGELFF	TGTGCCAGCAGCTTAAGGGGCAGGGTACCGTCCGGGGAGCTGTTTTTT
-	-	TRBV18	TRBJ1-2	CASSPTGNYGYTF	TGTGCCAGCTCACCAACGGGGAACTATGGCTACACCTTC
-	-	TRBV21-1	TRBJ1-2	CASSKFAGNGYTF	TGTGCCAGCAGCAAATTTGCGGGAAACGGCTACACCTTC
-	-	TRBV30	TRBJ2-3	CAWSVSSGTDTQYF	TGTGCCTGGAGTGTCTCAAGCGGCACAGATACGCAGTATTTT
-	-	TRBV6-5	TRBJ1-1	CASSYSGGNTEAFF	TGTGCCAGCAGTTACTCAGGGGGAAACACTGAAGCTTTCTTT
-	TRBD1	TRBV4-3	TRBJ1-2	CASSQDAQGGRAGYTF	TGCGCCAGCAGCCAAGATGCGCAGGGGGGTAGGGCTGGCTACACCTTC
once	-	TRBV27	TRBJ1-5	CASSFKGVQPQHF	TGTGCCAGCAGTTTTAAAGGGGTCCAGCCCCAGCATTTT
-	-	TRBV28	TRBJ1-3	CASSLRSGTGNTIYF	TGTGCCAGCAGTTTACGGTCAGGGACTGGAAACACCATATATTTT
-	TRBD1	TRBV19	TRBJ1-2	CASSILVSTGIPNYGYTF	TGTGCCAGTAGTATATTGGTCTCGACAGGGATACCTAACTATGGCTACACCTTC
-	TRBD1	TRBV27	TRBJ2-3	CASSRTGRGSDTQYF	TGTGCCAGCAGTAGGACAGGCAGAGGGTCAGATACGCAGTATTTT
-	-	TRBV5-1	TRBJ1-4	CASSLQAPNEKLFF	TGCGCCAGCAGCTTACAGGCTCCCAATGAAAAACTGTTTTTT
few	TRBD1	TRBV29-1	TRBJ1-2	CSSGSTTGANYGYTF	TGCAGTTCCGGATCGACGACAGGGGCCAACTATGGCTACACCTTC
-	TRBD1	TRBV7-2	TRBJ2-7	CASSWTGTYEQYF	TGTGCCAGCAGCTGGACAGGGACGTACGAGCAGTACTTC
-	TRBD1	TRBV5-1	TRBJ2-1	CASRGTGVDEQFF	TGCGCCAGCAGGGGGACAGGGGTTGATGAGCAGTTCTTC
-	TRBD1	TRBV28	TRBJ1-2	CASSLGQVANYGYTF	TGTGCCAGCAGTCTCGGACAGGTCGCTAACTATGGCTACACCTTC
-	TRBD2	TRBV11-2	TRBJ2-2	CASAPLTPRPSGTLGELFF	TGTGCCAGCGCGCCCCTAACCCCCCGTCCTAGCGGGACTCTCGGGGAGCTGTTTTTT
-	-	TRBV5-8	TRBJ1-6	CASSLPGHNNSPLHF	TGTGCCAGCAGCTTGCCGGGACACAATAATTCACCCCTCCACTTT
-	TRBD2	TRBV18	TRBJ2-3	CASSPPGGAADTQYF	TGTGCCAGCTCACCACCGGGAGGGGCCGCAGATACGCAGTATTTT
-	-	TRBV28	TRBJ1-5	CASSLEGAWGQPQHF	TGTGCCAGCAGTTTGGAGGGTGCTTGGGGCCAGCCCCAGCATTTT
-	-	TRBV7-6	TRBJ2-5	CASSLAQETQYF	TGTGCCAGCAGCTTGGCACAAGAGACCCAGTACTTC
-	TRBD2	TRBV5-6	TRBJ2-3	CASSRGTSGGDTQYF	TGTGCCAGCAGCCGGGGGACTAGCGGAGGGGATACGCAGTATTTT
-	-	TRBV4-3	TRBJ2-1	CASSQDQAQGYNEQFF	TGCGCCAGCAGCCAAGACCAGGCCCAGGGTTACAATGAGCAGTTCTTC
-	TRBD2	TRBV7-2	TRBJ2-2	CASSFPGLTNTGELFF	TGTGCCAGCAGCTTTCCGGGACTAACGAACACCGGGGAGCTGTTTTTT
-	-	TRBV9	TRBJ2-7	CASSAQGGGADEQYF	TGTGCCAGCAGCGCCCAGGGAGGGGGGGCCGACGAGCAGTACTTC
-	-	TRBV11-2	TRBJ2-5	CASSLGRGGGTQYF	TGTGCCAGCAGCTTAGGTCGGGGAGGGGGGACCCAGTACTTC
-	TRBD1	TRBV9	TRBJ2-2	CASSPRDRMAGELFF	TGTGCCAGCAGCCCTAGGGACAGAATGGCCGGGGAGCTGTTTTTT
-	-	TRBV5-1	TRBJ2-5	CASSLGVGVGETQYF	TGCGCCAGCAGCTTGGGAGTGGGAGTCGGGGAGACCCAGTACTTC